This T cell receptor beta chain comes out of a study of OX40 agonist ivuxolimab in advanced cancers. V lost 3 bases and J lost 8, with 8 bases in between. Germline V gives CDR1 SNHLY, CDR2 FYNNEI. This CDR3 has 12 amino acids. Autoimmune disease history or systemic immunosuppression meant exclusion. Blood sampling took place at baseline, cycle 4 day 1, and cycle 7 day 1. Clones were sequenced by immunoSEQ multiplex PCR, and TCRdb holds only the in-frame ones, with some missing. The data contain around 67,000 clones, 70% to 90% of them singletons. This chain joins TRBV2 and TRBJ2-1; D remains ambiguous. This sequence originates from an adult with an advanced solid tumor such as melanoma, head and neck, liver or kidney cancer. The specimen comprised CD4+ or CD8+ T cells sorted from blood, sampled in a trial of the OX40 agonist ivuxolimab. In nucleotides, the CDR3 is TGTGCCAGCAGTGAGGAAGAGTATGAGCAGTTCTTC. It translates to CASSEEEYEQFF.